A single sample is the source of the 32 T cell receptor beta chains below, sequenced in a study of vaccination effects on CD4 cells after COVID-19. ViraFEST expansion of antigen-specific CD4+ T cells with viral peptide pools preceded sequencing. The authors isolated CD4+ T cells after ten to eleven days of culture. Each person got two doses of an mRNA SARS-CoV-2 vaccine, BNT162b2 or mRNA-1273. The antigens for these receptors are not known. The table came from immunoSEQ multiplex PCR; TCRdb's copy has only in-frame clones and leaves some out. The profile shows around 15,000 clones, 75% to 80% of them singletons. The sequences come from CD4+ T cells from PBMCs cultured with HCoV-NL63 spike peptides, collected after COVID-19 vaccination. The origin of the receptors is a human donor who received a COVID-19 vaccine.

The rearrangement joins TRBV7-2 to TRBJ1-5; weak D call: TRBD1 (5 bases). CDR3 length equals 13 residues. Between the trimmed V and J ends, which lost 4 bases and 6 bases, there was a span of 10 bases. CDR1 and CDR2 from the germline V gene are SGHTA and FQGNSA. The CDR3 sequence is CASSSGGVQPQHF. The CDR3 coding sequence is TGTGCCAGCAGCTCCGGGGGAGTTCAGCCCCAGCATTTT.

The rearrangement joins TRBV7-6 to TRBJ2-7, with TRBD2 matching 7 bases. Germline values: CDR1 SGHVS, CDR2 FNYEAQ. The V and J ends lost 3 bases and 6 bases, in that order; junction bases with no gene match: 5. The length of the CDR3 is 13 residues. CDR3 nucleotides: TGTGCCAGCAGCTTGGCGGGAGCGGGCGAGCAGTACTTC. Its translation: CASSLAGAGEQYF.

The chain combines TRBV20-1 with TRBJ2-1; TRBD2 agrees at 8 bases. CDR3 length: 17 amino acids. After removal of 3 bases from V and 0 bases from J, the junction contained 10 bases not matched to a gene. The germline V gene encodes CDR1 DFQATT and CDR2 SNEGSKA (reference sequence). The DNA of the CDR3 is TGCAGTGCTAGTAGGCTTTTAGCGGGGAGCTCCTACAATGAGCAGTTCTTC. Amino acids: CSASRLLAGSSYNEQFF.

V is TRBV4-2 and J is TRBJ2-3, with 7 bases identical to TRBD2. V dropped 4 bases and J dropped 6; count of bases not matched to a gene: 16. This CDR3 is built from 17 residues. CDR1 is LGHNA and CDR2 is YNFKEQ in the germline V gene. For the CDR3, the DNA is TGTGCCAGCAGCCGCGACCCCCCAGGGAGGGTCGGTGATACGCAGTATTTT. Amino acids: CASSRDPPGRVGDTQYF.

The chain joins TRBV18 to TRBJ2-2; 13 nucleotides match TRBD2. Germline V gene data show CDR1 as KGHSH and CDR2 as LQKENI. This CDR3 comprises 19 residues. The J segment lost 4 bases and the V segment lost 1 base, leaving 9 bases of the junction unmatched. Here the CDR3 DNA reads TGTGCCAGCTCACCACGACTAGCGGGGGGCCTAACCCTCACCGGGGAGCTGTTTTTT. Translating it yields CASSPRLAGGLTLTGELFF.

The genes are TRBV29-1 and TRBJ2-1; 8 bases match TRBD1. This CDR3 has 17 amino acids. The V and J ends lost 6 bases and 2 bases, in that order; junction bases with no gene match: 15. Per germline, CDR1 SQVTM and CDR2 ANQGSEA. The CDR3 protein is CSVGDTYRGNTYNEQFF. CDR3 DNA: TGCAGCGTCGGGGATACCTACAGGGGGAACACCTACAATGAGCAGTTCTTC.

V gene TRBV25-1 combines with J gene TRBJ1-1; tentative D call: TRBD1 (5 bases). This CDR3 has 13 amino acids. Germline CDR1 is MGHDK and CDR2 is SYGVNS. V dropped 7 bases and J dropped 6 bases, with 15 bases sitting between them. Here the CDR3 DNA reads TGTGCCAGCACCCTGCGGGGGTGGGCTGAAGCTTTCTTT. This encodes CASTLRGWAEAFF.

This chain joins TRBV11-1 and TRBJ1-1; the D is unclear. The CDR3 is 14 amino acids. V lost 5 bases, J lost 1 base, and 11 bases lay in between. Germline V lookup: CDR1 SGHAT, CDR2 FQDESV (reference sequence). The CDR3 loop reads CASSTNRGNTEAFF. In DNA form, the CDR3 reads TGTGCCAGCAGCACCAACCGGGGGAACACTGAAGCTTTCTTT.

The V and J genes are TRBV9 and TRBJ1-4; no definite D call. The ends were cut back, 2 bases at V and 2 bases at J, with 13 bases in the middle. CDR1 is SGDLS, CDR2 YYNGEE, per germline. There are 16 residues in the CDR3. The CDR3 region is CASSVSDMWTNEKLFF. The CDR3 bases are TGTGCCAGCAGCGTTTCTGATATGTGGACTAATGAAAAACTGTTTTTT.

CDR3 region: CASSPLSAGYTF. CDR3 in DNA: TGTGCCAGCAGCCCCTTGTCGGCTGGCTACACCTTC. The chain joins TRBV14 to TRBJ1-2; D unclear. The ends were cut back, 4 bases at V and 7 bases at J, with 10 bases in the middle. There are 12 residues in the CDR3. CDR1 SGHDN and CDR2 FVKESK come from the germline V gene.

The genes are TRBV5-8 and TRBJ2-7; 9 bases map to TRBD1. Unmatched junction bases numbered 5, after V lost 4 bases and J lost 0 bases. In germline, CDR1 is SGHTS, CDR2 YDEGEE. This CDR3 contains 15 residues. CDR3 sequence: CASSRGTGSSYEQYF. The CDR3 DNA is TGTGCCAGCAGCAGAGGGACAGGGAGCTCCTACGAGCAGTACTTC.

V usage is TRBV7-9 and J usage is TRBJ2-7; D ambiguous. This CDR3 spans 11 amino acids. Germline-derived CDR1 and CDR2 are SEHNR and FQNEAQ (reference sequence). V dropped 2 bases and J dropped 5 bases, with 4 bases sitting between them. The DNA for the CDR3 is TGTGCCAGCAGCTTATCGCACGAGCAGTACTTC. This codes for CASSLSHEQYF.

The sample holds a few counts of this clone. J is TRBJ2-7 and V is TRBV6-5, with a tentative D call TRBD2 (6 bases). CDR1 is MNHEY, CDR2 SVGAGI, per germline. This CDR3 has 13 residues. V shed 5 bases and J shed 4 bases, with 12 bases lying between them. CDR3 protein: CASSPGGGYEQYF. As DNA, the CDR3 is TGTGCCAGCAGTCCCGGTGGGGGGTACGAGCAGTACTTC.

This clone was recorded once. V gene TRBV3-1 (or the pseudogene TRBV3-2) combines with J gene TRBJ1-2; 7 nucleotides align to TRBD1. CDR3 length: 15 amino acids. With V trimmed by 5 bases and J by 4 bases, 10 bases remained unmatched. Germline V gene sequence: CDR1 LGHDT, CDR2 YNNKEL (reference sequence). CDR3 loop: CASSERQGVGYGYTF. The CDR3 bases are TGTGCCAGCAGCGAACGACAGGGAGTGGGCTATGGCTACACCTTC.

The V and J genes are TRBV27 and TRBJ2-7; TRBD1 is a possible D gene (5 bases). The CDR3 loop spans 13 amino acids. Trimming took off 6 bases at V and 4 bases at J, with 13 bases between the two ends. Germline assignment: CDR1 MNHEY and CDR2 SMNVEV (reference sequence). CDR3 in amino acids: CASSRPQGYEQYF. CDR3 sequence (DNA): TGTGCCAGCAGCCGTCCGCAGGGTTACGAGCAGTACTTC.

The rearrangement joins TRBV10-3 to TRBJ2-7, with 7 bases identical to TRBD1. Germline values: CDR1 ENHRY, CDR2 SYGVKD. The CDR3 sequence is 14 residues long. V shed 11 bases, J shed 2 bases, and the junction held 12 bases outside the gene matches. In DNA, the CDR3 is TGTGCCGTGTGGGACAGCAGAAAAACCTACGAGCAGTACTTC. It yields the protein CAVWDSRKTYEQYF.

The chain carries TRBV5-1 and TRBJ2-1; no reliable D call. Trimming removed 1 base at V and 0 bases at J, with 8 bases between. The CDR3 contains 15 residues. The germline V gene encodes CDR1 SGHRS and CDR2 YFSETQ. CDR3 nucleotides: TGCGCCAGCAGCTTGTCAGCCAGCTCCTACAATGAGCAGTTCTTC. This encodes CASSLSASSYNEQFF.

The chain employs TRBV29-1 and TRBJ2-5, with D unclear. This CDR3 contains 14 residues. V gave up 4 bases and J gave up 5 bases, with 17 bases separating them. Looked up from germline, CDR1 is SQVTM and CDR2 is ANQGSEA. CDR3 protein: CSVVGLVVRETQYF. In DNA, the CDR3 is TGCAGCGTTGTTGGTCTGGTAGTTAGGGAGACCCAGTACTTC.

The chain joins TRBV25-1 to TRBJ1-4; D remains ambiguous. V lost 3 bases and J 5 bases, leaving 13 bases between the germline ends. Germline V gene data show CDR1 as MGHDK and CDR2 as SYGVNS. There are 15 residues in the CDR3. Here the CDR3 reads CASSDSRGFNEKLFF. Written as DNA, the CDR3 is TGTGCCAGCAGTGATAGTCGGGGATTCAATGAAAAACTGTTTTTT.

This clone was picked up a small number of times. The J gene is TRBJ2-4, the V gene TRBV2; D is possibly TRBD2 (5 bases). The CDR3 sequence is 15 residues long. Trimming left V 6 bases short and J 7 bases short, with 19 bases between. Germline-derived CDR1 and CDR2 are SNHLY and FYNNEI. The DNA of the CDR3 is TGTGCCAGCAGCCGGACTGCCCCTCCAAATAACATTCAGTACTTC. It is translated as CASSRTAPPNNIQYF.

Only a few counts were recorded for this clone. The chain carries TRBV10-3 and TRBJ1-2; D remains ambiguous. The CDR3 extends over 13 amino acids. CDR1 and CDR2 from the germline V gene are ENHRY and SYGVKD. Trimming stripped 5 bases from V and 2 bases from J, with 9 bases between. The CDR3 protein is CAISRGVNYGYTF. For the CDR3, the DNA is TGTGCCATCAGTCGCGGCGTGAACTATGGCTACACCTTC.

This chain links TRBV5-1 with TRBJ2-1; D assignment may be TRBD1 or TRBD2 (6 bases each). This CDR3 region has 14 residues. The V end lost 2 bases, the J end lost 7 bases, and 13 bases lay between the germline ends. Germline loops: CDR1 SGHRS, CDR2 YFSETQ. The CDR3 DNA sequence: TGCGCCAGCAGCTTATCGACGGGGGCAAATGAGCAGTTCTTC. It specifies CASSLSTGANEQFF.

J is TRBJ1-2 and V is TRBV5-1; D gene uncertain. The V gene lost 0 bases and the J gene lost 8 bases, with 11 bases spanning the gap. Germline V CDR1 and CDR2: SGHRS, YFSETQ. The CDR3 contains 13 residues. Written as DNA, the CDR3 is TGCGCCAGCAGCTTGGAACTCGATGGGGGCTACACCTTC. As protein: CASSLELDGGYTF.

The genes are TRBV5-1 and TRBJ1-4; perhaps TRBD1 as D (6 bases). The CDR3 has 15 amino acids. V was trimmed by 0 bases and J by 8 bases, leaving 14 bases between them. Germline CDR1 SGHRS, CDR2 YFSETQ. In nucleotides, the CDR3 is TGCGCCAGCAGCTTGGGAGGGGGGCCGGACGAAAAACTGTTTTTT. Protein product: CASSLGGGPDEKLFF. Together with reference TRBV5-1 and TRBJ1-4, the CDR3 gives the full variable domain: KAGVTQTPRYLIKTRGQQVTLSCSPISGHRSVSWYQQTPGQGLQFLFEYFSETQRNKGNFPGRFSGRQFSNSRSEMNVSTLELGDSALYLCASSLGGGPDEKLFFGSGTQLSVL.

V usage is TRBV19 and J usage is TRBJ1-4, with D unresolved. CDR1 LNHDA and CDR2 SQIVND come from the germline V gene (reference sequence). Trimming cost V 6 bases and J 8 bases, with 10 bases left between them. The CDR3 extends over 12 amino acids. The CDR3 DNA follows: TGTGCCAGTAGCCCCGTGGGGGAAAAACTGTTTTTT. Translated, it gives CASSPVGEKLFF. Drawing the rest from reference TRBV19 and TRBJ1-4, the complete variable domain is DGGITQSPKYLFRKEGQNVTLSCEQNLNHDAMYWYRQDPGQGLRLIYYSQIVNDFQKGDIAEGYSVSREKKESFPLTVTSAQKNPTAFYLCASSPVGEKLFFGSGTQLSVL.

About this clone itself: The junction does not match germline at one end; this may be a read error. As DNA, the CDR3 is TGTGCTAGCAGCTTCAGACTAGCGGGGCGTATCCCAGCGGCATACGAGCAGTACTTC. Protein: CASSFRLAGRIPAAYEQYF. This sequence joins TRBV7-7 and TRBJ2-7; 11 bases match TRBD2. The CDR3 has 19 residues. CDR1 and CDR2 from the germline V gene are SSHAT and FNYEAQ (reference sequence).

In this sample, this clone turned up once. The chain couples TRBV15 to TRBJ2-5; 8 bases are a match to TRBD1. V was clipped by 1 base and J by 5 bases; unmatched bases: 3. Germline values: CDR1 LNHNV, CDR2 YYDKDF (reference sequence). The CDR3 spans 14 residues. The CDR3 here is CATSRVTGGETQYF. In nucleotides, the CDR3 is TGTGCCACCAGCAGAGTCACAGGGGGGGAGACCCAGTACTTC.

J is TRBJ2-5 and V is TRBV29-1, with TRBD2 matching 10 bases. J lost 10 bases, V lost 3 bases, and 8 bases had no gene match. The germline V gene has CDR1 SQVTM and CDR2 ANQGSEA. The CDR3 sequence is 13 residues long. The CDR3 DNA is TGCAGCGTTGAGGTTGCGACTAGCGGGCTCCAGTACTTC. This codes for CSVEVATSGLQYF.

This rearrangement joins TRBV20-1 to TRBJ1-2; D unclear. The V and J ends lost 6 bases and 7 bases respectively, with 12 bases between them. From germline, CDR1 is DFQATT and CDR2 SNEGSKA (reference sequence). This CDR3 has 11 amino acids. The CDR3 DNA is TGCAGTGCCCTAGGACTTTCTGGCTACACCTTC. Translated: CSALGLSGYTF.

The sample holds a few counts of this clone. V gene TRBV3-1 (or the pseudogene TRBV3-2) combines with J gene TRBJ1-2; D might be TRBD1 (5 bases). Trimming removed 2 bases at V and 8 bases at J, with 12 bases between. The CDR3 spans 13 residues. The V gene's germline CDR1 is LGHDT and CDR2 YNNKEL (reference sequence). CDR3: CASSQTDGGGYTF. As DNA, the CDR3 is TGTGCCAGCAGCCAAACGGACGGGGGAGGCTACACCTTC.

The chain links TRBV18 to TRBJ1-2, with D maybe TRBD1 (5 bases). Per germline, CDR1 KGHSH and CDR2 LQKENI. V dropped 2 bases and J dropped 3 bases, with 13 bases sitting between them. This CDR3 is built from 15 residues. The CDR3 DNA reads TGTGCCAGCTCACCAGCCTGGGACGGCGACTATGGCTACACCTTC. The encoded protein is CASSPAWDGDYGYTF.

This clone occurred a few times. The V and J genes are TRBV7-8 and TRBJ1-1, with unresolved D. CDR1 is SGHVS, CDR2 FQNEAQ, per germline. Trimming cost V 5 bases and J 3 bases, with 10 bases left between them. The CDR3 has 13 amino acids. CDR3 nucleotides: TGTGCCAGCAGCCTTTCGGGAGACACTGAAGCTTTCTTT. Translated, it gives CASSLSGDTEAFF.